This section outlines one T cell receptor (beta chain) sequence together with its context. The data were produced by immunoSEQ multiplex PCR, yet TCRdb's version contains in-frame clones alone and is incomplete. The table includes 110,000 or so clones, more than 85% detected once. This entry comes from a study of control samples from healthy donors and cancer patients. V lost 2 bases, J lost 11 bases, and 7 bases lay in between. CDR1 is LGHDT, CDR2 YNNKEL, per germline (reference sequence). The CDR3 is 12 residues long. Sequencing used blood. The genes are TRBV3-1 (or the pseudogene TRBV3-2) and TRBJ1-6; D gene unclear. This sequence originates from a woman in her 50s in good health. CDR3 region: CASSQSGAPLHF. In DNA form, the CDR3 reads TGTGCCAGCAGCCAATCAGGAGCACCCCTCCACTTT.